The text below deals with one T cell receptor (beta chain). V was cut by 5 bases and J by 4 bases, with 14 bases left in between. The CDR3 length is 14 residues. Germline assignment: CDR1 SEHNR and CDR2 FQNEAQ (reference sequence). The source of the sample is a study of PD-1 blockade in classical Hodgkin lymphoma. All patients experienced relapse after autologous stem cell transplantation, and brentuximab vedotin exposure was variable. Sequenced by immunoSEQ multiplex PCR; TCRdb stores in-frame clones only, minus some. The sample has 40,000 to 65,000 clones; roughly 80% are singletons. The sequence was obtained from a human donor with classical Hodgkin lymphoma. Sequenced here: peripheral blood mononuclear cells (PBMCs), sampled at baseline. The rearrangement uses TRBV7-9 and TRBJ1-1, with D maybe TRBD1 (6 bases). The CDR3 bases are TGTGCCAGCAGCGGGCAGGGGTTCGGCACTGAAGCTTTCTTT. It codes for CASSGQGFGTEAFF. Drawing the rest from reference TRBV7-9 and TRBJ1-1, the complete variable domain is DTGVSQNPRHKITKRGQNVTFRCDPISEHNRLYWYRQTLGQGPEFLTYFQNEAQLEKSRLLSDRFSAERPKGSFSTLEIQRTEQGDSAMYLCASSGQGFGTEAFFGQGTRLTVV.